This T cell receptor (beta chain) was obtained from a study of T cell changes during pregnancy in multiple sclerosis. Measured with immunoSEQ multiplex PCR; TCRdb has only the in-frame clones, and not every one. The top ten clones hold around 0.4% of a sample with tens of thousands of clones, 90% of them seen once. Germline trimming cut 5 bases from V and 3 bases from J; bases unmatched to any gene: 0. Germline lookup yields CDR1 LNHDA and CDR2 SQIVND (reference sequence). CDR3 size: 15 residues. Material: CD4+ T cells from peripheral blood mononuclear cells, obtained in the second trimester of pregnancy. The J gene is TRBJ2-1, the V gene TRBV19, with 14 nucleotides matching TRBD2. The TCR sequence derives from a female donor with multiple sclerosis, enrolled in a pregnancy study. This chain's CDR3 is CASSGLAGGYNEQFF. Written as DNA, the CDR3 is TGTGCCAGTAGTGGACTAGCGGGGGGCTACAATGAGCAGTTCTTC. Variable domain in full (rest from reference TRBV19 and TRBJ2-1): DGGITQSPKYLFRKEGQNVTLSCEQNLNHDAMYWYRQDPGQGLRLIYYSQIVNDFQKGDIAEGYSVSREKKESFPLTVTSAQKNPTAFYLCASSGLAGGYNEQFFGPGTRLTVL.